This TCR beta chain appears in the sequencing data of a study of T-cell reconstitution after alpha-beta-depleted transplantation in children. Broader study findings: Reportedly, roughly two months post-transplant, alpha-beta T cells arose from several hundred expanded graft clones. Surviving recipient T cells and intrathymic progenitors accounted for some patients' high TCRbeta diversity at day 60. The main origin of T-cell counts and diversity one year after transplant was newly produced T cells.

This clonotype has a count of ten or more. No antigen is known for it. This CDR3 has 13 residues. Germline-derived CDR1 and CDR2 are SQVTM and ANQGSEA. V was trimmed by 5 bases and J by 8 bases, leaving 18 bases between them. The library targeted TCRbeta and was prepared with unique molecular identifiers. TCRdb recomputed calls from the PCR reads with MiXCR, one row per CDR3 protein. The sample carries over 45,000 distinct CDR3 sequences, over 4.5% recorded once. The chain joins TRBV29-1 to TRBJ1-2; no definite D call. This sample comprised PBMCs, mostly from graft donor cells, obtained 60 days after TCRalphabeta/CD19-depleted stem cell transplant. The clonotype was recovered from a female patient aged 2-9 years who had a stem cell transplant for aplastic anemia, so the T cells may come from the graft donor. The CDR3 DNA is TGCAGCGTTACGCCCCCGGGTAACAAGGGCTACACCTTC. It specifies CSVTPPGNKGYTF. Complete variable domain (other parts from reference TRBV29-1 and TRBJ1-2): SAVISQKPSRDICQRGTSLTIQCQVDSQVTMMFWYRQQPGQSLTLIATANQGSEATYESGFVIDKFPISRPNLTFSTLTVSNMSPEDSSIYLCSVTPPGNKGYTFGSGTRLTVV.